This T cell receptor (beta chain) was sequenced in a study of shared clonotypes between healthy human individuals. This clone was seen a single time. The CDR3 runs 13 residues. Germline V gene lookup returns CDR1 LNHDA and CDR2 SQIVND (reference sequence). Trimming shortened V by 3 bases and J by 2 bases, and 7 bases separated the two germline ends. Sequencing used immunoSEQ multiplex PCR; TCRdb keeps in-frame clones, though not all of them. The table has 300,000 or so clones, around 67% seen once. Material for sequencing was memory CD4+ T cells sorted from blood. The subset denotes: CD45RA-negative fraction. V gene TRBV19 combines with J gene TRBJ1-1; D is undetermined. The TCR was taken from a man in his thirties or forties in good health. This chain's CDR3 is CASSIWENTEAFF. In DNA form, the CDR3 reads TGTGCCAGTAGTATTTGGGAAAACACTGAAGCTTTCTTT. Complete variable domain (other parts from reference TRBV19 and TRBJ1-1): DGGITQSPKYLFRKEGQNVTLSCEQNLNHDAMYWYRQDPGQGLRLIYYSQIVNDFQKGDIAEGYSVSREKKESFPLTVTSAQKNPTAFYLCASSIWENTEAFFGQGTRLTVV.